The sequence of this TCR beta chain was determined in a study of shared clonotypes between healthy human individuals. About this clone itself: Antigen unknown. This same CDR3 is encoded by further DNA sequences in the sample.

Study-wide points: Compared with memory subsets, naive subsets generally had larger estimated richness. The genetic and exposure-history diversity represented was limited by few donors. Clonotypes shared by all four sorted-subset donors had higher generation probabilities than non-shared clonotypes. Across a handful of donors, naive CD4 shared 5% to 6%, naive CD8 under 4%, memory CD4 more than 2%, memory CD8 around 0.42%.

Sequencing used immunoSEQ multiplex PCR; TCRdb keeps in-frame clones, though not all of them. The data contain hundreds of thousands of clones, around 67% of them singletons. The CDR3 spans 14 residues. With 1 base clipped from V and 3 bases from J, the junction kept 0 bases outside the gene matches. Germline V gene data show CDR1 as SGHRS and CDR2 as YFSETQ. The receptor was isolated from a woman aged 25 to 45 in good health. Sequencing was done on a sample of memory CD4+ T cells sorted from blood. Subset of the sample: CD45RA-negative fraction. V usage is TRBV5-1 and J usage is TRBJ2-2, with 7 bases that match TRBD1. The CDR3 sequence: CASSLTGDTGELFF. CDR3 bases: TGCGCCAGCAGCTTGACAGGGGACACCGGGGAGCTGTTTTTT.